This section outlines one T cell receptor (beta chain) sequence together with its context. Patients in Seattle were enrolled during active infection, then followed longitudinally. The record originates from a study of blood T cell repertoires in COVID-19. Study at large: The samples span acute and convalescent COVID-19 from the United States, Italy and Spain. The cDNA or gDNA used as material had been derived from T cells, B-cell-depleted T cells, or PBMCs.

Germline lookup yields CDR1 MDHEN and CDR2 SYDVKM. The CDR3 spans 14 residues. V lost 7 bases and J 0 bases, leaving 12 bases between the germline ends. Original methodology: Estimation of nucleated cell counts was performed using reference gene primer amplification. Assay: immunoSEQ multiplex PCR; the TCRdb copy retains only in-frame clones and omits some. V, J and clone size reflect that table, while D and trimming were determined from the DNA. The profile shows approximately 300,000 clones, 85% to 90% of them singletons. The chain combines TRBV28 with TRBJ1-1, with D perhaps TRBD1 (5 bases). The sequence was collected from a woman aged 40 to 50 with COVID-19, enrolled during active disease. Sequencing was performed on peripheral blood. In DNA form, the CDR3 reads TGTGCCAGCACCCCAGGGCCGGTGAACACTGAAGCTTTCTTT. Protein: CASTPGPVNTEAFF. The whole variable domain, filled in from reference TRBV28 and TRBJ1-1, reads DVKVTQSSRYLVKRTGEKVFLECVQDMDHENMFWYRQDPGLGLRLIYFSYDVKMKEKGDIPEGYSVSREKKERFSLILESASTNQTSMYLCASTPGPVNTEAFFGQGTRLTVV.